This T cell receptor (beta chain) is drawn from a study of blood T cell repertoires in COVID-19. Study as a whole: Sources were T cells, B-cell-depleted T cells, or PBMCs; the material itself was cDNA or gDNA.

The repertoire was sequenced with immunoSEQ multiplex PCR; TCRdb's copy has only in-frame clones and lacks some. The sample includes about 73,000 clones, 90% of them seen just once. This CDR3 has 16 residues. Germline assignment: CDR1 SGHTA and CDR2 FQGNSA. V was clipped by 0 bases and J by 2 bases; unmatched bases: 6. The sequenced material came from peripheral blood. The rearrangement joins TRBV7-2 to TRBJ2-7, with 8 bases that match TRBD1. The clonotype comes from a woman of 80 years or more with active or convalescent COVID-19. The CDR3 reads CASSLALGQGTYEQYF. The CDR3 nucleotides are TGTGCCAGCAGCTTAGCCCTCGGACAGGGAACCTACGAGCAGTACTTC.